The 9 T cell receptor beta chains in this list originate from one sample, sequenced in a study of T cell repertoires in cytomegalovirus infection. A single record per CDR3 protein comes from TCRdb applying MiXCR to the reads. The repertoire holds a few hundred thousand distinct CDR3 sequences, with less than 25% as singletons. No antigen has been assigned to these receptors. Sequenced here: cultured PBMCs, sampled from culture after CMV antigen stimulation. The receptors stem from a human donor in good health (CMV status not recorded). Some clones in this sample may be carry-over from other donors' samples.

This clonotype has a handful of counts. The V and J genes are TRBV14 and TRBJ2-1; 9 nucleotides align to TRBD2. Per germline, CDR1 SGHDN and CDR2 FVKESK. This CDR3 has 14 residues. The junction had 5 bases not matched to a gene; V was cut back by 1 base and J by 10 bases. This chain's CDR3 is CASSQVRAGGEQFF. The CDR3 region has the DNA TGTGCCAGCAGCCAAGTGAGGGCGGGAGGGGAGCAGTTCTTC.

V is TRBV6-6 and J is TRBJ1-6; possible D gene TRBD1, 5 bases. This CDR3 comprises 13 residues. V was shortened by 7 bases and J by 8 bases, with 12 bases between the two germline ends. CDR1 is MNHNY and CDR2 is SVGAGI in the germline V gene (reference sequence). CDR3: CASIGAVDSPLHF. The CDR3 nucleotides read TGTGCCAGCATAGGGGCAGTGGATTCACCCCTCCACTTT.

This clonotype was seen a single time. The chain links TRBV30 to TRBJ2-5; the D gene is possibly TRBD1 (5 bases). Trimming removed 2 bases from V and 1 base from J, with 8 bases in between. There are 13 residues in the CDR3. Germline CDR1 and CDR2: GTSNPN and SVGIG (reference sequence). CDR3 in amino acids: CAWSIRVQETQYF. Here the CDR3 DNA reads TGTGCCTGGAGTATCAGGGTCCAAGAGACCCAGTACTTC. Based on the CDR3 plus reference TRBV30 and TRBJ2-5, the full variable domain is SQTIHQWPATLVQPVGSPLSLECTVEGTSNPNLYWYRQAAGRGLQLLFYSVGIGQISSEVPQNLSASRPQDRQFILSSKKLLLSDSGFYLCAWSIRVQETQYFGPGTRLLVL.

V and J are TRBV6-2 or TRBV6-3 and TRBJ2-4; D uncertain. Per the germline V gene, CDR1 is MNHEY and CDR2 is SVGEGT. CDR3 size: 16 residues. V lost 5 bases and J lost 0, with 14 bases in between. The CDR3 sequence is CASSPVDRLAKNIQYF. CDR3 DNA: TGTGCCAGCAGTCCAGTAGACCGTCTAGCCAAAAACATTCAGTACTTC.

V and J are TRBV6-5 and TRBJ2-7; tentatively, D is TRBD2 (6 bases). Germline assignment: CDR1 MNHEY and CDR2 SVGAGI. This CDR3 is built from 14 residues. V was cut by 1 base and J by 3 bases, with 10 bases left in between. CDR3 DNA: TGTGCCAGCAGTTACTTCTACGGGAGCTACGAGCAGTACTTC. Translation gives CASSYFYGSYEQYF.

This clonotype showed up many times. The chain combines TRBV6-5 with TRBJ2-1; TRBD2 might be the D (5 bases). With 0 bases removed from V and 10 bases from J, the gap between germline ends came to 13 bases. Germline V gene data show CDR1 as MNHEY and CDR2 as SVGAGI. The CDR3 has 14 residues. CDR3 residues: CASSYSTRSGEQFF. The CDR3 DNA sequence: TGTGCCAGCAGTTACTCCACTAGGTCTGGGGAGCAGTTCTTC.

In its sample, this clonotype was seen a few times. The CDR3 DNA follows: TGTGCCAGCTCGGATCTCGGCCCGGGACAGGGACAAGTTGGAAACACCATATATTTT. Translated, it gives CASSDLGPGQGQVGNTIYF. This chain uses TRBV18 with TRBJ1-3, with 9 bases lining up with TRBD1. The length of the CDR3 is 19 residues. Per the germline V gene, CDR1 is KGHSH and CDR2 is LQKENI. Germline trimming cut 6 bases from V and 3 bases from J; bases unmatched to any gene: 18. Together with reference TRBV18 and TRBJ1-3, the CDR3 gives the full variable domain: NAGVMQNPRHLVRRRGQEARLRCSPMKGHSHVYWYRQLPEEGLKFMVYLQKENIIDESGMPKERFSAEFPKEGPSILRIQQVVRGDSAAYFCASSDLGPGQGQVGNTIYFGEGSWLTVV.

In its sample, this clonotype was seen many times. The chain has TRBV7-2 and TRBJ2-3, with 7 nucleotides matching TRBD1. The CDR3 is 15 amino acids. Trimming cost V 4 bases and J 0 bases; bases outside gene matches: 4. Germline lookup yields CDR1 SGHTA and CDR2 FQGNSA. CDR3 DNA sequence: TGTGCCAGCAGCTGGGGGACAGTTAGCACAGATACGCAGTATTTT. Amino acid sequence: CASSWGTVSTDTQYF.

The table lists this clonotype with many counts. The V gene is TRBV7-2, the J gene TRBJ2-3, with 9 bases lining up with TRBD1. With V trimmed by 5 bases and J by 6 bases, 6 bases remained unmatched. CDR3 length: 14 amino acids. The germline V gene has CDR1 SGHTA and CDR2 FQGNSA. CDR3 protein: CASSTGTGFDTQYF. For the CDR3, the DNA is TGTGCCAGCAGCACCGGGACAGGGTTCGATACGCAGTATTTT.